This T cell receptor (beta chain) was obtained from a study of T cells after yellow fever vaccination. TCRdb re-analysed the 5' RACE reads in MiXCR, keeping a single row per CDR3 protein. Of about 320,000 distinct CDR3 sequences in the sample, about 10% were seen once. The CDR3 length is 14 residues. V was shortened by 3 bases and J by 2 bases, with 10 bases between the two germline ends. Germline CDR1 and CDR2: KGHSH and LQKENI. The source was CD4+ T cells sorted from PBMCs, collected 45 days after the yellow fever booster vaccination. The sequence derives from a man aged 18 to 29 who received the YFV17D yellow fever vaccine. The V and J genes are TRBV18 and TRBJ2-5; D is undetermined. In DNA, the CDR3 is TGTGCCAGCTCACCGAATTGGCAGCAAGAGACCCAGTACTTC. Residues: CASSPNWQQETQYF.